These 26 T cell receptor beta chains share one sample of origin, sequenced in a study of T-cell memory formation after mild COVID-19. TCRdb used MiXCR to reprocess the 5' RACE reads, holding one entry per CDR3 protein. The sample shows roughly 170,000 distinct CDR3 sequences, 18% of them seen only once. The sequenced sample consisted of PBMCs or a T cell subset sorted from them (not recorded which). The receptors were sampled from a young man who had mild COVID-19 (a few samples of this study predate the infection). Cell type and time point are not known.

The rearrangement uses TRBV5-1 and TRBJ1-1; D gene ambiguous. The germline gives CDR1 SGHRS, CDR2 YFSETQ. The ends were cut back, 1 base at V and 1 base at J, with 11 bases in the middle. The CDR3 loop spans 15 amino acids. The CDR3 region is CASSLLFRTNTEAFF. The CDR3 DNA is TGCGCCAGCAGCTTGTTATTCAGGACGAACACTGAAGCTTTCTTT. The full variable domain, rest sourced from reference TRBV5-1 and TRBJ1-1, is KAGVTQTPRYLIKTRGQQVTLSCSPISGHRSVSWYQQTPGQGLQFLFEYFSETQRNKGNFPGRFSGRQFSNSRSEMNVSTLELGDSALYLCASSLLFRTNTEAFFGQGTRLTVV.

There are a few counts of this clonotype. The chain carries TRBV5-1 and TRBJ1-1; 7 positions match TRBD1. Germline values: CDR1 SGHRS, CDR2 YFSETQ. CDR3 length: 14 residues. The ends lost 4 bases at V and 2 bases at J; junction bases unmatched: 5. The CDR3 nucleotides are TGCGCCAGCAGCAGATGGACAGGCAACACTGAAGCTTTCTTT. Translation: CASSRWTGNTEAFF.

This clonotype was seen at least ten times. The chain is built from TRBV27 and TRBJ2-1; the D is unclear. This CDR3 contains 14 residues. V was shortened by 3 bases and J by 7 bases, with 13 bases between the two germline ends. Germline CDR1 MNHEY, CDR2 SMNVEV (reference sequence). The CDR3 region has the DNA TGTGCCAGCAGTTTGAAGTGGGCGGCGAATGAGCAGTTCTTC. It yields the protein CASSLKWAANEQFF.

The rearrangement links TRBV3-1 to TRBJ2-3; 9 bases are shared with TRBD2. After removal of 4 bases from V and 5 bases from J, the junction contained 10 bases not matched to a gene. In germline, CDR1 is LGHDT, CDR2 YNNKEL (reference sequence). CDR3 length: 16 residues. CDR3 region: CASSRRAGGGEDTQYF. In nucleotides, the CDR3 is TGTGCCAGCAGCCGCCGAGCGGGGGGTGGGGAAGATACGCAGTATTTT.

This clonotype came up a few times. CDR3 DNA: TGTGCCAGCAGTCGACCGGGACAGAATAATTCACCCCTCCACTTT. Amino acids: CASSRPGQNNSPLHF. The J gene is TRBJ1-6, the V gene TRBV7-2, with 7 positions matching TRBD1. Germline CDR1 and CDR2: SGHTA and FQGNSA. The CDR3 is made up of 15 amino acids. V shed 6 bases and J 5 bases; nucleotides not matched to a gene: 7.

This clonotype came up a few times. This sequence joins TRBV4-1 and TRBJ1-5; D gene ambiguous. From germline, CDR1 is MGHRA and CDR2 YSYEKL. The V and J ends lost 2 bases and 4 bases respectively, with 9 bases between them. The CDR3 has 14 amino acids. The CDR3 here is CASSQPGRNQPQHF. The CDR3 region has the DNA TGCGCCAGCAGCCAACCGGGAAGAAATCAGCCCCAGCATTTT.

V and J are TRBV7-2 and TRBJ2-3, with D tentatively TRBD1 or TRBD2 (5 bases each). Trimming left V 6 bases short and J 4 bases short, with 17 bases between. Germline V gives CDR1 SGHTA, CDR2 FQGNSA. CDR3 size: 15 residues. The CDR3 sequence: CASSIVGAFSDTQYF. DNA for the CDR3: TGTGCCAGCAGTATAGTCGGGGCTTTTTCAGATACGCAGTATTTT.

CDR3 in amino acids: CASSSRDQGEFF. CDR3 nucleotides: TGTGCCAGCAGCTCCCGGGACCAAGGTGAATTCTTC. The gene calls are TRBV7-8 and TRBJ2-1; TRBD1 or TRBD2 may be the D gene (5 bases each). The CDR3 has 12 amino acids. Germline V CDR1 and CDR2: SGHVS, FQNEAQ. Trimming shortened V by 4 bases and J by 16 bases, and 17 bases separated the two germline ends.

This clonotype was seen ten or more times. The V and J genes are TRBV7-3 and TRBJ2-2, with D unresolved. V shed 6 bases and J shed 6 bases, with 8 bases lying between them. Germline V gene lookup returns CDR1 SGHTA and CDR2 FQGTGA. The CDR3 runs 12 residues. This chain's CDR3 is CASSLSAGELFF. The CDR3 coding sequence is TGTGCCAGCAGTTTATCCGCCGGGGAGCTGTTTTTT. The full variable domain, in which reference TRBV7-3 and TRBJ2-2 provide the parts outside the CDR3, is GAGVSQTPSNKVTEKGKYVELRCDPISGHTALYWYRQSLGQGPEFLIYFQGTGAADDSGLPNDRFFAVRPEGSVSTLKIQRTERGDSAVYLCASSLSAGELFFGEGSRLTVL.

Only a few counts were recorded for this clonotype. This rearrangement joins TRBV5-1 to TRBJ1-2; D may be TRBD1 (6 bases). The CDR3 is made up of 14 amino acids. CDR1 and CDR2 (germline): SGHRS, YFSETQ. The germline V and J ends were trimmed by 2 bases and 0 bases, with 8 bases remaining between them. The CDR3 region is CASSFGGPNYGYTF. The CDR3 DNA reads as TGCGCCAGCAGCTTTGGGGGGCCTAACTATGGCTACACCTTC. The full variable domain, with the rest looked up from reference TRBV5-1 and TRBJ1-2, is KAGVTQTPRYLIKTRGQQVTLSCSPISGHRSVSWYQQTPGQGLQFLFEYFSETQRNKGNFPGRFSGRQFSNSRSEMNVSTLELGDSALYLCASSFGGPNYGYTFGSGTRLTVV.

This clonotype appeared a few times. This sequence joins TRBV7-2 and TRBJ2-3; 8 bases are a match to TRBD2. The trim removed 4 bases at V and 6 bases at J, leaving 0 bases unmatched. Germline assignment: CDR1 SGHTA and CDR2 FQGNSA. CDR3 length equals 12 residues. Written as DNA, the CDR3 is TGTGCCAGCAGCTCTAGCGGGGATACGCAGTATTTT. Its translation is CASSSSGDTQYF. The full variable domain, in which reference TRBV7-2 and TRBJ2-3 provide the parts outside the CDR3, is GAGVSQSPSNKVTEKGKDVELRCDPISGHTALYWYRQSLGQGLEFLIYFQGNSAPDKSGLPSDRFSAERTGGSVSTLTIQRTQQEDSAVYLCASSSSGDTQYFGPGTRLTVL.

The chain links TRBV5-1 to TRBJ2-1; D possibly uses TRBD1 or TRBD2 (5 bases each). The CDR3 runs to 14 residues. Between the trimmed V and J ends, which lost 0 bases and 12 bases, there was a span of 16 bases. CDR1 and CDR2 (germline): SGHRS, YFSETQ. CDR3 DNA: TGCGCCAGCAGCTTGGCCAGTGAGGCGAGGGGGCAGTTCTTC. It yields the protein CASSLASEARGQFF.

V and J are TRBV14 and TRBJ1-1; D is unclear. Deletions cut 5 bases from V and 8 bases from J, with 12 bases between. Germline assignment: CDR1 SGHDN and CDR2 FVKESK. The CDR3 contains 12 residues. The CDR3: CASSESGVEAFF. In DNA, the CDR3 is TGTGCCAGCAGCGAATCCGGCGTGGAAGCTTTCTTT.

This clonotype has a handful of counts. The chain uses TRBV6-5 and TRBJ1-2; D is perhaps TRBD1 (5 bases). The CDR3 runs 15 residues. Trimming took 6 bases from V and 3 from J, leaving 17 bases between them. Germline-derived CDR1 and CDR2 are MNHEY and SVGAGI. The CDR3 loop is CASRPEGHDDYGYTF. The CDR3 DNA follows: TGTGCCAGCAGGCCCGAAGGACACGACGACTATGGCTACACCTTC.

This clonotype was counted a few times. The chain combines TRBV4-2 with TRBJ1-1; a weak D match, TRBD1 (5 bases). The germline V gene encodes CDR1 LGHNA and CDR2 YNFKEQ. This CDR3 has 14 residues. Trimming cost V 4 bases and J 3 bases, with 12 bases left between them. The CDR3 sequence: CASSRPGGDTEAFF. The CDR3, as DNA: TGTGCCAGCAGCCGTCCCGGGGGGGACACTGAAGCTTTCTTT.

In this sample, this clonotype turned up a few times. This chain joins TRBV7-9 and TRBJ1-3; perhaps TRBD1 as D (6 bases). Trimming left V 5 bases short and J 0 bases short, with 14 bases between. The CDR3 contains 16 residues. Germline V gene data show CDR1 as SEHNR and CDR2 as FQNEAQ (reference sequence). The CDR3 coding sequence is TGTGCCAGCAGCCTCCGGGGACAAAGCTCTGGAAACACCATATATTTT. This sequence encodes CASSLRGQSSGNTIYF.

This clonotype has just a few counts. Here the CDR3 reads CASRTGTGGARTQYF. In nucleotides, the CDR3 is TGTGCCAGCAGAACCGGGACAGGGGGGGCAAGAACCCAGTACTTC. The V call is TRBV7-2, the J call TRBJ2-5, with 11 bases aligning to TRBD1. The CDR3 consists of 15 residues. Per germline, CDR1 SGHTA and CDR2 FQGNSA. V trimming: 6 bases; J trimming: 8 bases; junction bases outside the gene matches: 11.

The genes are TRBV6-5 and TRBJ1-3, with D perhaps TRBD1 (6 bases). The V and J ends lost 6 bases and 0 bases respectively, with 15 bases between them. Germline assignment: CDR1 MNHEY and CDR2 SVGAGI. The CDR3 covers 16 residues. CDR3: CASSRTPGHSGNTIYF. The CDR3 DNA follows: TGTGCCAGCAGCCGAACCCCGGGACACTCTGGAAACACCATATATTTT.

This clonotype was observed a few times. This chain connects TRBV20-1 to TRBJ2-3, with 14 bases lining up with TRBD2. Per germline, CDR1 DFQATT and CDR2 SNEGSKA (reference sequence). The length of the CDR3 is 16 residues. Unmatched junction bases numbered 7, after V lost 1 base and J lost 7 bases. Written as DNA, the CDR3 is TGCAGTGCTAGAGTCCCCGGACTAGCGGGGGGACATACGCAGTATTTT. Its translation: CSARVPGLAGGHTQYF.

The gene calls are TRBV7-8 and TRBJ2-7, with 8 bases identical to TRBD1. The CDR3 is 14 amino acids. Germline-derived CDR1 and CDR2 are SGHVS and FQNEAQ. With 2 bases clipped from V and 1 base from J, the junction kept 1 base outside the gene matches. The CDR3 nucleotides are TGTGCCAGCAGCTTACGACAGGGGTCCTACGAGCAGTACTTC. Translating gives CASSLRQGSYEQYF.

The rearrangement uses TRBV24-1 and TRBJ2-1, with D uncertain. This CDR3 contains 13 residues. Trimming cost V 4 bases and J 4 bases, with 7 bases left between them. CDR1 and CDR2 (germline): KGHDR, SFDVKD. The CDR3 bases are TGTGCCACCAGTGAACCCTTATACAATGAGCAGTTCTTC. Amino acid sequence: CATSEPLYNEQFF.

This clonotype was found a few times. The CDR3: CSAKTGMNTEAFF. In DNA, the CDR3 is TGCAGTGCTAAGACAGGGATGAACACTGAAGCTTTCTTT. This chain joins TRBV20-1 and TRBJ1-1, with 7 bases matching TRBD1. This CDR3 spans 13 amino acids. CDR1 is DFQATT and CDR2 is SNEGSKA in the germline V gene (reference sequence). Losses at the gene ends were 4 bases for V and 0 bases for J; bases not matched to a gene: 2.

This clonotype was counted only a few times. The chain combines TRBV4-3 with TRBJ1-1; possible D gene TRBD1, 5 bases. Between the trimmed V and J ends, which lost 4 bases and 6 bases, there was a span of 18 bases. The CDR3 length is 15 residues. The germline gives CDR1 LGHNA, CDR2 YSLEER. For the CDR3, the DNA is TGCGCCAGCAGCCGAGGCGTGGGGGAAGGAGCTGAAGCTTTCTTT. This gives the protein CASSRGVGEGAEAFF.

This sequence joins TRBV19 and TRBJ2-7, with 8 positions matching TRBD1. The CDR3 sequence is 15 residues long. Trimming removed 6 bases from V and 0 bases from J; junction bases left unmatched: 7. In germline, CDR1 is LNHDA, CDR2 SQIVND (reference sequence). CDR3 DNA: TGTGCCAGTAGAAGCCGACAGGGGAGCTCCTACGAGCAGTACTTC. As protein: CASRSRQGSSYEQYF.

The V call is TRBV6-6, the J call TRBJ2-3; D is undetermined. Deletions cut 7 bases from V and 2 bases from J, with 7 bases between. The CDR3 extends over 12 amino acids. Germline V lookup: CDR1 MNHNY, CDR2 SVGAGI (reference sequence). CDR3 sequence reads: CASMWNTDTQYF. For the CDR3, the DNA is TGTGCCAGCATGTGGAACACAGATACGCAGTATTTT.

The V and J genes are TRBV15 and TRBJ2-7; TRBD1 aligns across 11 bases. The CDR3 extends over 15 amino acids. Germline CDR1 LNHNV, CDR2 YYDKDF (reference sequence). V was pared by 3 bases and J by 5 bases, with 6 bases of the junction left unmatched. CDR3 coding DNA: TGTGCCACCAGCAGGACGGACAGGGGGCTCCACGAGCAGTACTTC. Its translation is CATSRTDRGLHEQYF. The whole variable domain, filled in from reference TRBV15 and TRBJ2-7, reads DAMVIQNPRYQVTQFGKPVTLSCSQTLNHNVMYWYQQKSSQAPKLLFHYYDKDFNNEADTPDNFQSRRPNTSFCFLDIRSPGLGDTAMYLCATSRTDRGLHEQYFGPGTRLTVT.